The clone carrying this T cell receptor beta chain has at least ten counts. The data belong to a study of regulatory T cells in long-lasting Graves disease. Study-level background: Freshly diagnosed Graves' patients had used antithyroid drugs for under 3 months.

Combining iRepertoire HTBI primers with Arm-PCR of CDR3 regions, the authors built TCR beta libraries. Each CDR3 protein gets one entry after TCRdb re-called the multiplex PCR reads with MiXCR. The table has about 220,000 distinct CDR3 sequences, roughly a fifth seen once. This sample's time point: newly diagnosed GD, antithyroid drugs for less than 3 months. RNA isolated from PBMCs was used to make the TCR library. Another study also made use of these data, one on T cells in Graves' hyperthyroidism and ophthalmopathy. That work contributes: An absence of ophthalmopathy progression within 18 months meant stable Graves' hyperthyroidism. The TCR CDR3 first-round RT-PCR relied on the HTBI primer set.

Sequenced here: peripheral blood mononuclear cells (PBMCs), sampled at new diagnosis, from a patient treated with antithyroid drugs. This sequence was found in a woman aged 25 to 45 with Graves disease.

CDR3 DNA sequence: TGTGCTAGTGGGATTCTATTTGGGACTGAAGCTTTCTTT. Protein: CASGILFGTEAFF. This sequence joins TRBV12-5 and TRBJ1-1; D unresolved. V lost 6 bases, J lost 5 bases, and 13 bases lay in between. The CDR3 is 13 amino acids. CDR1 and CDR2 from the germline V gene are LGHNT and FRNRAP.